This TCR beta chain was recorded in a study of blood T cells in healthy people across ages. V gave up 4 bases and J gave up 0 bases; unmatched junction bases: 3. From germline, CDR1 is SQVTM and CDR2 ANQGSEA. The CDR3 runs to 14 residues. A few counts support this clonotype. Then a second PCR, running roughly 6 to 11 cycles, was carried out with a sample-barcoded 5' primer and a J-beta primer mix. Each CDR3 protein gets one entry after TCRdb re-called the 5' RACE reads with MiXCR. The sample consists of roughly 800,000 distinct CDR3 sequences, about 25% of them appearing once. The same data also went into a second study, on T cells of mothers and their children. That work contributes: For the second PCR, the M1S primer put in sample barcodes and 2-4 random nucleotides.

The chain uses TRBV29-1 and TRBJ2-1; 7 bases match TRBD2. Sequencing was performed on blood. This TCR was sampled from a boy younger than 18 in good health. This CDR3 reads CSVVAGNSYNEQFF. CDR3 in DNA: TGCAGCGTTGTAGCGGGTAACTCCTACAATGAGCAGTTCTTC.